The 15 T cell receptor beta chains given below trace back to one sample, sequenced in a study of T-cell reconstitution after alpha-beta-depleted transplantation in children. As it was prepared, the TCRbeta library received unique molecular identifiers. TCRdb independently ran MiXCR on the PCR reads; one entry per CDR3 protein. There are hundreds of thousands of distinct CDR3 sequences in the sample; roughly 15% occur only once, and 35% to 50% lies in the top ten. The starting material was PBMCs, mostly from graft donor cells, obtained 360 days after TCRalphabeta/CD19-depleted stem cell transplant. All receptors derive from a male patient aged 2 to 10 who had a stem cell transplant for acute lymphoblastic leukemia, so the T cells may come from the graft donor.

This clonotype was seen repeatedly, ten times or more. This chain connects TRBV5-1 to TRBJ1-1; D is possibly TRBD1 (5 bases). Germline CDR1 reads SGHRS; CDR2 reads YFSETQ. V gave up 4 bases and J gave up 5 bases, with 15 bases separating them. The CDR3 is 14 residues long. CDR3 coding DNA: TGCGCCAGCAGCGTTACAGGTTTAGGGACTGAAGCTTTCTTT. Translation gives CASSVTGLGTEAFF. Full variable domain (rest looked up from reference TRBV5-1 and TRBJ1-1): KAGVTQTPRYLIKTRGQQVTLSCSPISGHRSVSWYQQTPGQGLQFLFEYFSETQRNKGNFPGRFSGRQFSNSRSEMNVSTLELGDSALYLCASSVTGLGTEAFFGQGTRLTVV.

This clonotype appeared a few times. The chain is built from TRBV2 and TRBJ2-2, with D possibly being TRBD1 (6 bases). The CDR3 contains 16 residues. The V gene lost 7 bases and the J gene lost 2 bases, with 17 bases spanning the gap. Germline-derived CDR1 and CDR2 are SNHLY and FYNNEI. CDR3 amino acids: CASIERTDLNTGELFF. The CDR3 DNA reads TGTGCCAGCATTGAGAGGACAGACTTAAACACCGGGGAGCTGTTTTTT.

Here the CDR3 DNA reads TGTGCCAGCAGCTTAGTATATGATGTGGGCTACACCTTC. Translated: CASSLVYDVGYTF. This rearrangement joins TRBV7-2 to TRBJ1-2; D unresolved. Germline CDR1 is SGHTA and CDR2 is FQGNSA. The CDR3 is 13 amino acids. The V end was cut by 1 base, the J end by 8 bases, with 11 bases between.

The chain recombines TRBV12-2 with TRBJ1-1; the tabulated D call, TRBD1, remains unverified against the DNA. TRBV12-2 is a pseudogene segment. The CDR3 totals 15 residues. CDR3 in amino acids: CASRLGTAENTEAFF. CDR3 nucleotide sequence: TGTGCAAGTCGCCTTGGGACAGCTGAGAACACTGAAGCTTTCTTT.

This clonotype was seen a handful of times. This sequence joins TRBV20-1 and TRBJ2-7; a weak D match, TRBD1 (6 bases). The CDR3 has 16 residues. Germline CDR1 is DFQATT and CDR2 is SNEGSKA (reference sequence). Trimming took off 6 bases at V and 1 base at J, with 22 bases between the two ends. This CDR3 is CSAWPPGTSGSYEQYF. The CDR3 DNA reads as TGCAGTGCGTGGCCCCCTGGGACATCTGGTTCCTACGAGCAGTACTTC.

The chain employs TRBV5-4 and TRBJ2-1, with 13 bases lining up with TRBD2. Losses at the gene ends were 2 bases for V and 4 bases for J; bases not matched to a gene: 6. CDR3 length equals 17 residues. The V gene's germline CDR1 is SGHNT and CDR2 YYREEE (reference sequence). The DNA for the CDR3 is TGTGCCAGCAGCTTCGGACTAGCGGGAGTGAGGTACAATGAGCAGTTCTTC. It is translated as CASSFGLAGVRYNEQFF.

The sample holds a few counts of this clonotype. V usage is TRBV5-5 and J usage is TRBJ2-4; D gene uncertain. Trimming removed 1 base from V and 2 bases from J, with 13 bases in between. The CDR3 covers 16 residues. Germline CDR1 reads SGHKS; CDR2 reads YYEKEE (reference sequence). CDR3 in amino acids: CASSLLVAFPKNIQYF. CDR3 DNA: TGTGCCAGCAGCTTGTTGGTAGCCTTCCCCAAAAACATTCAGTACTTC.

This clonotype was found a few times. The chain joins TRBV15 to TRBJ1-1; D is uncertain. V was pared by 8 bases and J by 0 bases, with 7 bases between. The CDR3 spans 12 residues. The germline CDR1 and CDR2 sequences are LNHNV and YYDKDF (reference sequence). The CDR3 DNA reads TGTGCCACCTCTAGTATGAACACTGAAGCTTTCTTT. It yields the protein CATSSMNTEAFF.

This clonotype occurred a few times. The chain joins TRBV3-1 to TRBJ2-1; no reliable D call. CDR3 size: 13 residues. Germline loops: CDR1 LGHDT, CDR2 YNNKEL (reference sequence). The V end was cut by 8 bases, the J end by 6 bases, with 14 bases between. CDR3 DNA sequence: TGTGCCAGCCTAGGACCGGGTGTCAATGAGCAGTTCTTC. Residues: CASLGPGVNEQFF.

This clonotype was seen many times. The chain is built from TRBV12-3 or TRBV12-4 and TRBJ2-2; a weak D match, TRBD1 (6 bases). V lost 6 bases to trimming and J lost 4 bases, with 12 bases between them. This CDR3 contains 14 residues. The CDR3, as DNA: TGTGCCAGCAGGATAGACAGGAGCACCGGGGAGCTGTTTTTT. This translates into CASRIDRSTGELFF.

The V gene is TRBV20-1, the J gene TRBJ2-5; no definite D call. The V gene's germline CDR1 is DFQATT and CDR2 SNEGSKA (reference sequence). The CDR3 has 13 amino acids. With 3 bases removed from V and 3 bases from J, the gap between germline ends came to 11 bases. This CDR3 reads CSARHPAEETQYF. In DNA form, the CDR3 reads TGCAGTGCTAGGCACCCGGCGGAAGAGACCCAGTACTTC.

This clonotype was seen at least ten times. The rearrangement links TRBV11-2 to TRBJ1-1; D is undetermined. Trimming cost V 2 bases and J 0 bases, with 13 bases left between them. The CDR3 is made up of 16 amino acids. Germline V lookup: CDR1 SGHAT, CDR2 FQNNGV. Written as DNA, the CDR3 is TGTGCCAGCAGCTTATTTCCCAAGGGCTTGAACACTGAAGCTTTCTTT. Protein: CASSLFPKGLNTEAFF.

This chain joins TRBV5-6 and TRBJ2-3; D may match TRBD1 or TRBD2 (5 bases each). Germline CDR1 SGHDT, CDR2 YYEEEE. Trimming pared 2 bases from V and 2 bases from J, leaving 15 bases between. The CDR3 is made up of 16 amino acids. This CDR3 is CASSFGATEVTDTQYF. The CDR3 DNA sequence: TGTGCCAGCAGCTTTGGGGCCACGGAGGTCACAGATACGCAGTATTTT.

In this sample, this clonotype turned up a few times. V gene TRBV28 combines with J gene TRBJ1-5; tentatively, D is TRBD1 (6 bases). V lost 4 bases, J lost 1 base, and 14 bases lay in between. This CDR3 has 16 amino acids. Germline loops: CDR1 MDHEN, CDR2 SYDVKM. CDR3 coding DNA: TGTGCCAGCAGTTCCACTCCGGGGGCCAGCAATCAGCCCCAGCATTTT. It specifies CASSSTPGASNQPQHF.

V is TRBV2 and J is TRBJ1-1; D is perhaps TRBD1 (5 bases). CDR1 SNHLY and CDR2 FYNNEI come from the germline V gene. V lost 11 bases to trimming and J lost 1 base, with 8 bases between them. The CDR3 length is 11 residues. For the CDR3, the DNA is TGTGCCTCCCAGGGGAACACTGAAGCTTTCTTT. The encoded protein is CASQGNTEAFF.